The 14 T cell receptor beta chains in this list originate from one sample, sequenced in a study of T cells in Graves' hyperthyroidism and ophthalmopathy. Using RNA transcripts as the source, TCR beta CDR3 regions were amplified. The HTBI primer set served for first-round RT-PCR of the TCR CDR3. TCRdb re-derived calls from the multiplex PCR reads in MiXCR, one entry per CDR3 protein. The sample records over 550,000 distinct CDR3 sequences, approximately 15% being singletons. Sample: blood. These receptors were collected from a woman aged 18-35 years with Graves' hyperthyroidism.

The chain is built from TRBV2 and TRBJ2-4; possibly TRBD2 for D (6 bases). Germline V gene lookup returns CDR1 SNHLY and CDR2 FYNNEI. This CDR3 region has 14 residues. The V gene lost 8 bases and the J gene lost 0 bases, with 11 bases spanning the gap. The CDR3 reads CASQSGLAKNIQYF. CDR3 coding DNA: TGTGCCAGCCAATCGGGACTAGCCAAAAACATTCAGTACTTC.

This clonotype was recorded at least ten times. The chain links TRBV20-1 to TRBJ1-3; D is undetermined. V dropped 0 bases and J dropped 4 bases, with 13 bases sitting between them. Germline CDR1 DFQATT, CDR2 SNEGSKA (reference sequence). This CDR3 is 15 amino acids long. CDR3 loop: CSARDRPSGGNTIYF. CDR3 bases: TGCAGTGCTAGAGATCGTCCGTCGGGGGGAAACACCATATATTTT.

This clonotype was seen a handful of times. The chain links TRBV20-1 to TRBJ2-1; 8 nucleotides align to TRBD1. The V gene's germline CDR1 is DFQATT and CDR2 SNEGSKA (reference sequence). J was trimmed by 6 bases and V by 7 bases; bases with no gene match: 8. The CDR3 is 13 residues long. The CDR3 bases are TGCAGTGGCGACAGGGGAGAAGGCAATGAGCAGTTCTTC. It yields the protein CSGDRGEGNEQFF.

This clonotype was detected many times. This sequence joins TRBV6-5 and TRBJ1-6; a weak D match, TRBD1 (6 bases). Trimming stripped 3 bases from V and 5 bases from J, with 11 bases between. Germline-derived CDR1 and CDR2 are MNHEY and SVGAGI. This CDR3 has 15 residues. In nucleotides, the CDR3 is TGTGCCAGCAGTTATAGCCAGGGGCATAATTCACCCCTCCACTTT. Translated: CASSYSQGHNSPLHF.

Of note for this clonotype: This may stem from a read error, because a much larger clone lies one nucleotide away. The V and J genes are TRBV2 and TRBJ2-5; 11 bases fit TRBD2. Germline CDR1 and CDR2: SNHLY and FYNNEI. Losses at the gene ends were 10 bases for V and 2 bases for J; bases not matched to a gene: 9. CDR3 length equals 15 residues. CDR3 amino acids: CANSGRLAGQETQYF. The CDR3 coding sequence is TGTGCCAACAGCGGGAGACTAGCGGGACAAGAGACCCAGTACTTC.

In its sample, this clonotype was seen many times. This chain connects TRBV7-9 to TRBJ2-7, with D maybe TRBD2 (7 bases). The germline V gene encodes CDR1 SEHNR and CDR2 FQNEAQ (reference sequence). V was shortened by 4 bases and J by 1 base, with 14 bases between the two germline ends. The CDR3 loop spans 15 amino acids. DNA for the CDR3: TGTGCCAGCAGCTCCCGTAGGGGGGGGTCCTACGAGCAGTACTTC. It is translated as CASSSRRGGSYEQYF.

The rearrangement links TRBV6-1 to TRBJ1-6; D remains ambiguous. CDR3 length equals 16 residues. Deletions cut 2 bases from V and 0 bases from J, with 8 bases between. Germline V gene data show CDR1 as MNHNS and CDR2 as SASEGT. CDR3: CASSELPSSYNSPLHF. CDR3 nucleotides: TGTGCCAGCAGTGAATTACCTAGCTCCTATAATTCACCCCTCCACTTT.

This clonotype has more than one count but fewer than ten. The genes are TRBV19 and TRBJ2-1; possible D gene TRBD2, 6 bases. V shed 3 bases and J shed 4 bases, with 10 bases lying between them. Germline V CDR1 and CDR2: LNHDA, SQIVND (reference sequence). This CDR3 comprises 14 residues. The CDR3 protein is CASSISGQYNEQFF. As DNA, the CDR3 is TGTGCCAGTAGTATCAGCGGGCAATACAATGAGCAGTTCTTC.

This clonotype occurred many times. The CDR3 loop is CASSPTPGELFF. Written as DNA, the CDR3 is TGTGCCAGCAGCCCCACGCCCGGGGAGCTGTTTTTT. The chain is built from TRBV2 and TRBJ2-2; D not certain. V was shortened by 6 bases and J by 6 bases, with 8 bases between the two germline ends. The CDR3 covers 12 residues. CDR1 and CDR2 from the germline V gene are SNHLY and FYNNEI. The variable domain in full, completed from reference TRBV2 and TRBJ2-2, reads EPEVTQTPSHQVTQMGQEVILRCVPISNHLYFYWYRQILGQKVEFLVSFYNNEISEKSEIFDDQFSVERPDGSNFTLKIRSTKLEDSAMYFCASSPTPGELFFGEGSRLTVL.

In its sample, this clonotype was seen once. The CDR3 is CSARSQTNEKLFF. The CDR3 coding sequence is TGCAGTGCTAGAAGTCAGACTAATGAAAAACTGTTTTTT. J is TRBJ1-4 and V is TRBV20-1; D unresolved. This CDR3 has 13 residues. The germline gives CDR1 DFQATT, CDR2 SNEGSKA (reference sequence). The V gene lost 2 bases and the J gene lost 2 bases, with 6 bases spanning the gap.

V is TRBV12-3 or TRBV12-4 and J is TRBJ2-3, with 12 bases that match TRBD2. The ends lost 5 bases at V and 3 bases at J; junction bases unmatched: 6. This CDR3 is built from 16 residues. CDR3 nucleotide sequence: TGTGCCAGCAGTCCATGGACTAGCGGGGAAACAGATACGCAGTATTTT. Translated, it gives CASSPWTSGETDTQYF.

The chain employs TRBV5-4 and TRBJ1-2; no reliable D call. Germline lookup yields CDR1 SGHNT and CDR2 YYREEE (reference sequence). The CDR3 consists of 13 residues. The V and J ends lost 0 bases and 8 bases respectively, with 11 bases between them. The CDR3 bases are TGTGCCAGCAGCTTGGTGGTGGGCGCGGGCTACACCTTC. Translating gives CASSLVVGAGYTF.

The sample holds a few counts of this clonotype. V gene TRBV12-3 or TRBV12-4 combines with J gene TRBJ2-3, with 10 bases fitting TRBD2. The J segment lost 1 base and the V segment lost 1 base, leaving 5 bases of the junction unmatched. CDR3 length: 17 residues. The CDR3 region has the DNA TGTGCCAGCAGTTTAGAACTAGCGGGGCCTGGCACAGATACGCAGTATTTT. Amino acid sequence: CASSLELAGPGTDTQYF.

This clonotype was detected a few times. The chain couples TRBV5-1 to TRBJ2-3; 12 positions agree with TRBD2. The CDR3 totals 17 residues. In germline, CDR1 is SGHRS, CDR2 YFSETQ. Trimming cost V 1 base and J 4 bases; bases outside gene matches: 7. The CDR3 nucleotides read TGCGCCAGCAGCTTGATGCTGACTAGCGGGGGACCAGATACGCAGTATTTT. The encoded protein is CASSLMLTSGGPDTQYF.